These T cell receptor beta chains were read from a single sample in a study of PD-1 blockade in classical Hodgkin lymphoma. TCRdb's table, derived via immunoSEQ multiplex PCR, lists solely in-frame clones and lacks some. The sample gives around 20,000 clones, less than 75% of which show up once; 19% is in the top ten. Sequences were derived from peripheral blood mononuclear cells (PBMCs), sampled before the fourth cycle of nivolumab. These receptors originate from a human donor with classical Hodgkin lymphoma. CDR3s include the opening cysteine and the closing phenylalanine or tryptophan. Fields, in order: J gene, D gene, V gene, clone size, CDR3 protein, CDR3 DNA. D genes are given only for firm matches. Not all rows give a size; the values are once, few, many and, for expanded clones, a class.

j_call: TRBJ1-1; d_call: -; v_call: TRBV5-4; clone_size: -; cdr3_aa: CASSRIGEAFF; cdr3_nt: TGTGCCAGCAGCAGAATTGGTGAAGCTTTCTTT
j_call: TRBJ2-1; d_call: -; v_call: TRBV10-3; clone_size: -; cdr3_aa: CAISEPTRGNEQFF; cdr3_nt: TGTGCCATCAGTGAGCCGACTAGGGGCAATGAGCAGTTCTTC
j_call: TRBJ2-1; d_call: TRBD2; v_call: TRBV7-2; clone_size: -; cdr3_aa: CASSPRGGSYNEQFF; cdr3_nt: TGTGCCAGCAGCCCGCGGGGGGGCTCTTACAATGAGCAGTTCTTC
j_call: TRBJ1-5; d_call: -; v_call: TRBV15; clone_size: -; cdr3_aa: CATSRDFSNQPQHF; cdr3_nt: TGTGCCACCAGCAGAGATTTCAGCAATCAGCCCCAGCATTTT
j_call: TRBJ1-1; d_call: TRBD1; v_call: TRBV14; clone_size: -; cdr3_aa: CASSQLESQGEGTEAFF; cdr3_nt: TGTGCCAGCAGCCAGTTAGAATCACAGGGGGAGGGCACTGAAGCTTTCTTT
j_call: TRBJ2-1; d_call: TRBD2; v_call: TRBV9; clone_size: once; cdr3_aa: CASNRLAGGSSYNEQFF; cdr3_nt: TGTGCCAGCAACCGACTAGCGGGGGGGAGCTCCTACAATGAGCAGTTCTTC
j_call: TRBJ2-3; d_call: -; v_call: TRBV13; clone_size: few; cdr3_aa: CASTSGAGYNTDTQYF; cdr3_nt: TGTGCCAGCACCTCCGGGGCGGGTTATAACACAGATACGCAGTATTTT
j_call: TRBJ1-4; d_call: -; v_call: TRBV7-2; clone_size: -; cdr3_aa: CASSGYGELNEKLFF; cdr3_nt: TGTGCCAGCAGCGGCTACGGAGAACTTAATGAAAAACTGTTTTTT
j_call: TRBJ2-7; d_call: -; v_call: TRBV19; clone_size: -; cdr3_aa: CASSMAGSAYEQYF; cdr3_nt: TGTGCCAGTAGTATGGCAGGGTCGGCTTACGAGCAGTACTTC
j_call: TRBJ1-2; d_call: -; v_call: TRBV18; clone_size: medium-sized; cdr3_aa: CASSPPSAGTYGYTF; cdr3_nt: TGTGCCAGCTCACCACCGTCGGCAGGCACTTATGGCTACACCTTC
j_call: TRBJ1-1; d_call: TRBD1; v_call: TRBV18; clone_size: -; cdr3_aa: CASSPSDRGLGAFF; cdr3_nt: TGTGCCAGCTCACCAAGCGACAGGGGGCTCGGAGCTTTCTTT
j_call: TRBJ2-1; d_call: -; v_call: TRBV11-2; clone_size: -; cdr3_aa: CASSLELASYNEQFF; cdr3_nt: TGTGCCAGCAGCTTAGAATTAGCGTCCTACAATGAGCAGTTCTTC
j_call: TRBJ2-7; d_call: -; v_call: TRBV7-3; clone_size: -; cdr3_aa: CASSPGAGTHEQYF; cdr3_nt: TGTGCCAGCAGCCCCGGGGCAGGGACCCACGAGCAGTACTTC
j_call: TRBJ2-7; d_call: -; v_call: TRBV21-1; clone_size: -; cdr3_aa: CASSKGDPWAGDSYEQYF; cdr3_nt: TGTGCCAGCAGCAAAGGCGACCCTTGGGCTGGAGACTCCTACGAGCAGTACTTC
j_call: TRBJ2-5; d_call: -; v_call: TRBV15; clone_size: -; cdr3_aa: CATSADPTGQETQYF; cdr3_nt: TGTGCCACCAGCGCCGATCCGACGGGACAAGAGACCCAGTACTTC
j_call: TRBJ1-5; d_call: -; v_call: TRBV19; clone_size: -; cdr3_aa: CASSVDLSVRGLGQPQHF; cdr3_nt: TGTGCCAGTAGTGTCGATCTGAGTGTCAGGGGCCTAGGGCAGCCCCAGCATTTT
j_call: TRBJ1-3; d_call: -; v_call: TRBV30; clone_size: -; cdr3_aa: CAWSRFSGNTIYF; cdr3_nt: TGTGCCTGGAGTAGGTTCTCTGGAAACACCATATATTTT
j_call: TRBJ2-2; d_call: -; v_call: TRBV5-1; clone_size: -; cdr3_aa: CASSASGVNTGELFF; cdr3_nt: TGCGCCAGCAGTGCGTCTGGTGTTAACACCGGGGAGCTGTTTTTT
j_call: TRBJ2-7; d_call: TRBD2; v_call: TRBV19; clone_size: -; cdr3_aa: CASSIKLAGVSYEQYF; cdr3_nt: TGTGCCAGTAGTATAAAACTAGCGGGAGTTTCCTACGAGCAGTACTTC
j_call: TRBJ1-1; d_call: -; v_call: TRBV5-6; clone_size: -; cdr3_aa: CASSSSSIGGITEAFF; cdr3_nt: TGTGCCAGCAGCTCGTCGTCGATAGGGGGTATCACTGAAGCTTTCTTT
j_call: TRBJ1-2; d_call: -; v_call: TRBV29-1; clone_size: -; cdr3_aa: CSVESDSDRGYTF; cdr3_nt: TGCAGCGTTGAGTCCGACTCCGATAGGGGCTACACCTTC
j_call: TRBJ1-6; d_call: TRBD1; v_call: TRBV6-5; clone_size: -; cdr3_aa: CASSQQGYNSPLHF; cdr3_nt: TGTGCCAGCAGCCAACAGGGGTATAATTCACCCCTCCACTTT
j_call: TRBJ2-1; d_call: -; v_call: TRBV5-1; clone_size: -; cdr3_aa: CASSLVGGYNEQFF; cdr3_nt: TGCGCCAGCAGCTTGGTTGGGGGTTACAATGAGCAGTTCTTC
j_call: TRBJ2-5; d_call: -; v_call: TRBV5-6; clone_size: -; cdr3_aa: CASSRRAGEETQYF; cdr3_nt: TGTGCCAGCAGCCGGCGGGCAGGGGAAGAGACCCAGTACTTC